Each of the 10 T cell receptor beta chains below was sequenced from the same sample in a study of shared clonotypes between healthy human individuals. This table comes from immunoSEQ multiplex PCR, and its TCRdb copy is limited to in-frame clones, with some not included. The sample carries about 470,000 clones, roughly 80% recorded once. Sequenced material: PBMCs. The receptor source for this set is a woman aged 40 to 49 in good health. Some clones in this sample may be carry-over from other donors' samples.

V usage is TRBV7-6 and J usage is TRBJ2-1; 9 bases align to TRBD1. CDR1 and CDR2 from the germline V gene are SGHVS and FNYEAQ. V was clipped by 1 base and J by 7 bases; unmatched bases: 8. The CDR3 totals 16 residues. The CDR3 DNA reads as TGTGCCAGCAGCTTAGTCGTACAGGGGGCGAGGAATGAGCAGTTCTTC. The encoded protein is CASSLVVQGARNEQFF.

In this sample, this clone turned up a few times. This chain connects TRBV10-2 to TRBJ1-5; D is ambiguous. This CDR3 contains 14 residues. The ends were cut back, 2 bases at V and 3 bases at J, with 8 bases in the middle. The germline V gene has CDR1 WSHSY and CDR2 SAAADI. CDR3 amino acids: CASSEAGYNQPQHF. CDR3 nucleotide sequence: TGCGCCAGCAGTGAGGCGGGGTACAATCAGCCCCAGCATTTT.

This clone showed up just a few times. The J gene is TRBJ2-1, the V gene TRBV21-1; no DNA check was done on the table's D call, TRBD1. TRBV21-1 is a recognized pseudogene. This CDR3 spans 15 amino acids. CDR3 amino acids: CASSKRARGDREQFF. CDR3 coding DNA: TGTGCCAGCAGCAAGAGGGCTAGGGGGGACAGAGAGCAGTTCTTC.

V is TRBV11-2 and J is TRBJ2-2; the D is unclear. Trimming removed 6 bases at V and 3 bases at J, with 5 bases between. The germline V gene encodes CDR1 SGHAT and CDR2 FQNNGV. This CDR3 has 12 residues. The CDR3, as DNA: TGTGCCAGCAGGGTTTACACCGGGGAGCTGTTTTTT. The encoded protein is CASRVYTGELFF.

In its sample, this clone was seen once. The chain is built from TRBV5-1 and TRBJ2-3, with a tentative D call TRBD1 (6 bases). V lost 0 bases and J lost 2, with 19 bases in between. CDR1 and CDR2 from the germline V gene are SGHRS and YFSETQ. CDR3 length: 18 residues. The CDR3 spells CASSLGGSSGAITDTQYF. CDR3 coding DNA: TGCGCCAGCAGCTTGGGGGGATCTTCAGGGGCCATCACAGATACGCAGTATTTT.

This clone has a single count. The chain uses TRBV9 and TRBJ2-1; D might be TRBD1 or TRBD2, each matching 6 bases. The V end was cut by 4 bases, the J end by 10 bases, with 18 bases between. This CDR3 spans 14 amino acids. Germline V CDR1 and CDR2: SGDLS, YYNGEE. The CDR3 spells CASSTIGGQREQFF. The CDR3, as DNA: TGTGCCAGCAGCACAATTGGGGGGCAGAGGGAGCAGTTCTTC.

A single count supports this clone. The CDR3 region has the DNA TGTGCCACCAGCAGCGGGACGGTCACTAATGAAAAACTGTTTTTT. Its protein is CATSSGTVTNEKLFF. This chain uses TRBV15 with TRBJ1-4; tentatively, D is TRBD1 (5 bases). This CDR3 has 15 amino acids. With 3 bases removed from V and 2 bases from J, the gap between germline ends came to 10 bases. The V gene's germline CDR1 is LNHNV and CDR2 YYDKDF (reference sequence).

This clone turned up a few times. The chain combines TRBV29-1 with TRBJ2-1, with a tentative D call TRBD1 (5 bases). In germline, CDR1 is SQVTM, CDR2 ANQGSEA. V was cut by 8 bases and J by 16 bases, with 21 bases left in between. This CDR3 region has 11 residues. CDR3 sequence (DNA): TGCAGCACCTCGTCAGGGCCGGATAATTTCTTC. Its translation is CSTSSGPDNFF.

There are many counts of this clone. This sequence joins TRBV2 and TRBJ1-2; possible D gene TRBD1, 5 bases. The CDR3 sequence is 13 residues long. The V gene's germline CDR1 is SNHLY and CDR2 FYNNEI. V was pared by 5 bases and J by 6 bases, with 13 bases between. The CDR3 DNA sequence: TGTGCCAGCAGTCCGACTGGGACGGATGGCTACACCTTC. This codes for CASSPTGTDGYTF.

This chain links TRBV21-1 with TRBJ1-1; TRBD1 is the table's D call and was not checked against the DNA. TRBV21-1 is recorded as a pseudogene. The CDR3 has 15 residues. This CDR3 is CASSSRTGLDTEAFF. The CDR3 DNA reads TGTGCCAGCAGCAGCCGGACAGGTTTGGACACTGAAGCTTTCTTT.